This T cell receptor (beta chain) is drawn from a study of T-cell memory formation after mild COVID-19. As for this clonotype: Its target is unknown.

Germline lookup yields CDR1 MNHEY and CDR2 SVGEGT. The CDR3 is 13 amino acids. The V end was cut by 8 bases, the J end by 2 bases, with 10 bases between. A single record per CDR3 protein comes from TCRdb applying MiXCR to the 5' RACE reads. The sample lists hundreds of thousands of distinct CDR3 sequences, roughly 20% seen once, with around 13% in the top ten. Study-level points and caveats: Whereas later expanders leaned CD4+, clones contracting day 15 to 85 showed a balanced CD4/CD8 makeup. Contracting clones localized mainly to CM and EM when CD4+ and mainly to EMRA when CD8+. The appearance of some responding clones in pre-infection memory suggested that cross-reactive memory joined.

The sequenced sample was PBMCs or a T cell subset sorted from them (not recorded which). The chain recombines TRBV6-2 or TRBV6-3 with TRBJ2-1; TRBD2 might be the D (6 bases). The source is an adult woman who had mild COVID-19 (a few samples of this study predate the infection). Cell type and time point are not known. As DNA, the CDR3 is TGTGCCAGCGGTTCGGGGGCCTACAATGAGCAGTTCTTC. Translated, it gives CASGSGAYNEQFF.